The rows below give T cell receptor beta chains drawn from one sample of a study of blood T cells in healthy people across ages. One entry per CDR3 protein, called by TCRdb with MiXCR from the 5' RACE reads. The table has a few hundred thousand distinct CDR3 sequences, about half seen once. Sequencing input: blood. The receptors stem from a man aged 60-69 years in good health. Each CDR3 is given with its conserved first and last residue. The order of the fields is V gene, J gene, CDR3 protein.

TRBV3-1	TRBJ2-1	CASSQVSEQFF
TRBV24-1	TRBJ2-7	CATSPGGAEQYF
TRBV5-1	TRBJ1-2	CASAPTGGNYGYTF
TRBV14	TRBJ1-4	CASSQVAHVNGKLFF
TRBV28	TRBJ2-1	CASSLAGGPHHEQFF
TRBV11-2	TRBJ2-1	CASSLALPGQGYNEQFF
TRBV4-1	TRBJ2-5	CASSQAGLAGVQETQYF
TRBV27	TRBJ2-7	CASSSGIYYEQYF
TRBV2	TRBJ2-7	CASGPDGSYEQYF
TRBV12-3/TRBV12-4	TRBJ2-7	CASSLITPVEAGDYEQYF
TRBV10-3	-	CAINFDQNYEQYF
TRBV7-2	-	CASTAGGYGETQYF
TRBV5-6	TRBJ1-2	CASSAQGGLDGYTF
TRBV5-1	-	CASGLEGRGEQYF
TRBV7-9	TRBJ1-2	CASSLGQGQISPSGYTF
TRBV5-6	TRBJ2-5	CASSFWASGGPQYF
TRBV12-3/TRBV12-4	TRBJ1-4	CASSSRDSTNEKLFF
TRBV14	TRBJ1-2	CASSPRHLINYGYTF
TRBV10-1	TRBJ1-6	CASIPPGTIDSPLHF